The TCR beta chain under discussion was sequenced for a study of post-analysis software for immune sequencing data. Study at large: Recorded subtypes: relapsing-remitting, secondary progressive, progressive-relapsing; some patients unannotated.

General observations from the study: For normalized Chao1 diversity, multiple sclerosis patients scored significantly lower than controls did. The authors found that F measure strongly co-clustered same-batch samples. TRBV segments more frequent in patients than in controls numbered five and included TRBV5-6, TRBV5-1 and TRBV20-1.

This CDR3 is built from 13 residues. V lost 2 bases, J lost 14 bases, and 15 bases lay in between. Germline V gives CDR1 MNHEY, CDR2 SVGAGI. cDNA libraries of TCR beta carried unique molecular identifiers. Using its own MiXCR run on the PCR reads, TCRdb lists one record per CDR3 protein. In the table there are 750,000 to 950,000 distinct CDR3 sequences, 53% of which are singletons. This clonotype came up a few times. Its specificity is not known. Sequencing was done on a sample of blood. This chain connects TRBV6-5 to TRBJ1-4; D unclear. The sequence derives from a girl between 5 and 17 years old with multiple sclerosis. The CDR3 spells CASSYRTEKRLFF. CDR3 nucleotide sequence: TGTGCCAGCAGTTACCGTACAGAAAAAAGGCTGTTTTTT.